A single sample is the source of the 4 T cell receptor beta chains below, sequenced in a study of T cells in Graves' hyperthyroidism and ophthalmopathy. Amplification targeted TCR beta CDR3 regions from RNA transcripts. When the TCR CDR3 underwent first-round RT-PCR, the HTBI primer set was used. Each CDR3 protein gets one entry after TCRdb re-called the multiplex PCR reads with MiXCR. Among hundreds of thousands of distinct CDR3 sequences listed, just over 45% were seen once. The sequencing input was peripheral blood or thyroid tissue (not recorded which). The receptors were gathered from a woman aged 18 to 35 with Graves' hyperthyroidism.

This chain uses TRBV25-1 with TRBJ1-2; D uncertain. CDR1 and CDR2 (germline): MGHDK, SYGVNS. V was trimmed by 8 bases and J by 0 bases, leaving 10 bases between them. This CDR3 is 13 amino acids long. CDR3 region: CASRSITNYGYTF. The CDR3 region has the DNA TGTGCCAGCCGGAGTATTACTAACTATGGCTACACCTTC.

The chain carries TRBV7-6 and TRBJ1-4, with D uncertain. This CDR3 spans 16 amino acids. The ends were cut back, 5 bases at V and 0 bases at J, with 13 bases in the middle. CDR1 and CDR2 from the germline V gene are SGHVS and FNYEAQ. Here the CDR3 DNA reads TGTGCCAGCAGCCCCGACCCTCAGGCAACTAATGAAAAACTGTTTTTT. Protein: CASSPDPQATNEKLFF.

The sample holds a few counts of this clonotype. The chain recombines TRBV7-8 with TRBJ1-3; 7 bases are shared with TRBD1. Unmatched junction bases numbered 4, after V lost 6 bases and J lost 2 bases. CDR3 length: 14 residues. The germline gives CDR1 SGHVS, CDR2 FQNEAQ. For the CDR3, the DNA is TGTGCCAGCAGGCCACAGGGGACTGGAAACACCATATATTTT. Protein sequence: CASRPQGTGNTIYF.

The sample holds many counts of this clonotype. This rearrangement joins TRBV15 to TRBJ2-7; a possible D gene is TRBD1 (5 bases). The ends were cut back, 6 bases at V and 2 bases at J, with 17 bases in the middle. From germline, CDR1 is LNHNV and CDR2 YYDKDF (reference sequence). The CDR3 length is 15 residues. CDR3 in amino acids: CATRKSYYRPYEQYF. DNA of the CDR3: TGTGCCACCAGGAAATCGTACTACAGGCCCTACGAGCAGTACTTC.